The 5 T cell receptor beta chains below were found in one sample sequenced in a study of cytomegalovirus exposure and HLA in healthy donors. A multiplex PCR was run with 60 Vbeta primers and 13 Jbeta primers. Assay: immunoSEQ multiplex PCR; the TCRdb copy retains only in-frame clones and omits some. Of approximately 150,000 clones listed, approximately 77% are singletons. Sequencing was carried out using PBMCs. Source of these receptors: a male donor in good health and CMV-seropositive.

A note on this clone: Other DNA sequences in this specimen translate into the identical CDR3. Here the CDR3 DNA reads TGTGCCAGCAGCCTACAGGGGGCGCCGAGTACTGAAGCTTTCTTT. Encoded protein: CASSLQGAPSTEAFF. The chain couples TRBV6-5 to TRBJ1-1, with 9 bases lining up with TRBD1. Germline V gene sequence: CDR1 MNHEY, CDR2 SVGAGI. CDR3 length: 15 amino acids. Trimming at V came to 6 bases and at J to 5 bases, leaving 10 bases not matched to a gene.

The CDR3 spells CASSVEGGGGQETQYF. The CDR3 nucleotides are TGTGCCAGCAGCGTAGAGGGTGGTGGAGGCCAAGAGACCCAGTACTTC. The J gene is TRBJ2-5, the V gene TRBV9; D is possibly TRBD2 (5 bases). The CDR3 spans 16 residues. V shed 0 bases and J shed 1 base, with 13 bases lying between them. Germline values: CDR1 SGDLS, CDR2 YYNGEE.

The V gene is TRBV28, the J gene TRBJ2-7; D is unresolved. This CDR3 contains 11 residues. Germline V gene lookup returns CDR1 MDHEN and CDR2 SYDVKM. Trimming took off 4 bases at V and 3 bases at J, with 4 bases between the two ends. The CDR3 region is CASSSNYEQYF. The CDR3, as DNA: TGTGCCAGCAGTTCCAACTACGAGCAGTACTTC.

The V gene is TRBV25-1, the J gene TRBJ1-2; tentative D call: TRBD1 (5 bases). Germline assignment: CDR1 MGHDK and CDR2 SYGVNS. The CDR3 sequence is 13 residues long. V was pared by 7 bases and J by 7 bases, with 16 bases between. This CDR3 is CASKGGAGSGYTF. CDR3 DNA: TGTGCCAGCAAAGGTGGGGCAGGGTCTGGCTACACCTTC.

In its sample, this clone was seen many times. The rearrangement uses TRBV11-2 and TRBJ1-2; 9 bases are shared with TRBD1. Germline loops: CDR1 SGHAT, CDR2 FQNNGV. The CDR3 totals 13 residues. Trimming took 5 bases from V and 4 from J; bases not matched to a gene: 2. The CDR3 reads CASSQDRGYGYTF. CDR3 nucleotides: TGTGCCAGCAGCCAGGACAGGGGCTATGGCTACACCTTC.